This is a list of T cell receptor beta chains from one sample in a study of CD8+ T cells in alopecia areata. Sequencing used immunoSEQ multiplex PCR; TCRdb keeps in-frame clones, though not all of them. Of just over 20,000 clones detected, 60% to 70% appear once; the ten largest clones hold 3.5% to 5%. Sequenced sample: CD4+ Tregs sorted from blood. The source of these receptors is a human donor with alopecia areata. Each CDR3 is given with its conserved first and last residue. The D gene is left open where the match is weak. Where a row states a size, it is once, few, many or the class of an expanded clone; other rows omit it.

V	J	size	D	CDR3	DNA
TRBV5-5	TRBJ1-5	.	.	CASSLDRVQPQHF	TGTGCCAGCAGCTTGGATCGGGTGCAGCCCCAGCATTTT
TRBV7-8	TRBJ2-7	.	.	CASSQIPYEQYF	TGTGCCAGCAGTCAGATACCCTACGAGCAGTACTTC
TRBV5-1	TRBJ1-4	.	.	CASSLAGEKLFF	TGCGCCAGCAGCTTGGCCGGAGAAAAACTGTTTTTT
TRBV18	TRBJ2-1	once	TRBD2	CASSLLGSSGDNSYNEQFF	TGTGCCAGCTCGCTACTAGGAAGTAGCGGGGATAACTCCTACAATGAGCAGTTCTTC
TRBV7-2	TRBJ1-5	.	TRBD1	CASSELGTGLQPQHF	TGTGCCAGCAGCGAGTTAGGGACAGGGCTTCAGCCCCAGCATTTT
TRBV28	TRBJ2-6	few	TRBD2	CASSLSRHGGAGANVLTF	TGTGCCAGCAGTCTCTCCCGACACGGGGGGGCTGGGGCCAACGTCCTGACTTTC
TRBV10-1	TRBJ2-1	.	.	CASSNVLGNEQFF	TGCGCCAGCAGTAATGTTTTAGGGAATGAGCAGTTCTTC
TRBV4-2	TRBJ2-5	.	TRBD2	CASSQGRGVTETQYF	TGTGCCAGCAGCCAAGGCCGGGGGGTTACGGAGACCCAGTACTTC
TRBV5-1	TRBJ2-7	.	.	CASSPGLQPEDEQYF	TGCGCCAGCAGCCCGGGGCTACAACCGGAAGACGAGCAGTACTTC
TRBV7-9	TRBJ1-2	.	.	CASSGARGKNYGYTF	TGTGCCAGCAGTGGCGCCCGGGGAAAAAACTATGGCTACACCTTC
TRBV9	TRBJ2-3	.	TRBD2	CASSVGIAGSTDTQYF	TGTGCCAGCAGCGTAGGGATAGCGGGGAGCACAGATACGCAGTATTTT
TRBV29-1	TRBJ2-3	.	TRBD2	CTGRDPDTQYF	TGCACCGGGAGGGACCCAGATACGCAGTATTTT
TRBV7-2	TRBJ2-7	.	.	CASSPQAANYEQYF	TGTGCCAGCAGCCCACAGGCAGCGAACTACGAGCAGTACTTC
TRBV4-2	TRBJ1-1	few	.	CASSQGLVTDTEAFF	TGTGCCAGCAGCCAAGGCCTCGTGACTGACACTGAAGCTTTCTTT
TRBV28	TRBJ1-5	.	TRBD1	CASSLRTGMRQPQHF	TGTGCCAGCAGTTTACGGACAGGGATGCGACAGCCCCAGCATTTT
TRBV6-4	TRBJ1-1	.	.	CASSLNRDTEAFF	TGTGCCAGCAGTCTTAACAGGGACACTGAAGCTTTCTTT
TRBV6-5	TRBJ2-7	once	.	CASSYSRRALYF	TGTGCCAGCAGTTACTCCCGTCGGGCTCTGTACTTC
TRBV18	TRBJ2-3	few	.	CASSPRSVQQYF	TGTGCCAGCTCACCGAGGAGCGTTCAGCAGTATTTT
TRBV7-9	TRBJ2-5	few	.	CASSLDPQETQYF	TGTGCCAGCAGCTTAGACCCCCAAGAGACCCAGTACTTC
TRBV5-1	TRBJ2-7	.	.	CASSTGQNYEQYF	TGCGCCAGCAGCACCGGACAGAACTACGAGCAGTACTTC
TRBV10-3	TRBJ2-5	.	.	CAISDPGVSGEQYF	TGTGCCATCAGTGACCCAGGGGTTTCGGGGGAGCAGTACTTC
TRBV11-2	TRBJ1-2	few	.	CASSVPGALYGYTF	TGTGCCAGCAGCGTCCCGGGAGCACTATATGGCTACACCTTC
TRBV6-6	TRBJ2-5	medium-sized	.	CASTRTVYQETQYF	TGTGCCAGCACCCGAACAGTGTACCAAGAGACCCAGTACTTC
TRBV6-6	TRBJ2-5	.	.	CASSYGISGETQYF	TGTGCCAGCAGTTACGGGATCAGTGGGGAGACCCAGTACTTC
TRBV27	TRBJ2-3	.	.	CASSFTRGTDTQYF	TGTGCCAGCAGTTTTACCCGGGGCACAGATACGCAGTATTTT
TRBV6-5	TRBJ2-7	.	.	CASTDRSYEQYF	TGTGCCAGTACGGACCGATCCTACGAGCAGTACTTC
TRBV4-3	TRBJ2-2	few	.	CASSQDARVILTGELFF	TGCGCCAGCAGCCAAGACGCACGGGTGATATTAACCGGGGAGCTGTTTTTT
TRBV7-2	TRBJ1-2	.	.	CASSLGAGSGYTF	TGTGCCAGCAGCTTAGGGGCAGGGTCTGGCTACACCTTC
TRBV28	TRBJ1-5	few	.	CASSNNGGRGMNQPQHF	TGTGCCAGCAGCAATAACGGGGGCAGGGGTATGAATCAGCCCCAGCATTTT